This T cell receptor (beta chain) emerged from a study of cytomegalovirus exposure and HLA in healthy donors. General study points: Owing to their indistinguishability, certain V segments, notably TRBV6-2 and TRBV6-3, were excluded. A later analysis found most CMV-associated TCR beta chains apparently HLA-restricted. Apart from CMV serostatus, no immune exposure information was available.

In the case of this clone: What it binds is unknown.

A multiplex PCR was run with 60 Vbeta primers and 13 Jbeta primers. Clones were read by immunoSEQ multiplex PCR, and TCRdb kept only the in-frame ones, dropping some. The table has about 120,000 clones, 75% to 85% seen once; the top ten hold 3.5% to 5%. V lost 3 bases to trimming and J lost 2 bases; unmatched junction nucleotides: 3. There are 15 residues in the CDR3. Germline V gives CDR1 SGHTA, CDR2 FQGNSA. This clonotype was sampled from a man aged 25-45 years in good health and CMV-seropositive. J is TRBJ2-3 and V is TRBV7-2; 9 bases are a match to TRBD2. The sequenced material came from PBMCs. The CDR3 sequence: CASSLTSGHTDTQYF. In DNA, the CDR3 is TGTGCCAGCAGCTTGACTAGCGGTCACACAGATACGCAGTATTTT.